This T cell receptor beta chain was recorded in a study of prognosis after radiotherapy for stage I lung cancer (dated by TCRdb to 2020 to 2022). For the wider study: Between early 2018 and 2019, under 20 stage I NSCLC patients were enrolled in Nanjing, China. Four of the 19 patients developed distant metastases after SBRT, at a median of around seven months; the other 15 showed no significant progression. Stage I lung tumors that were newly diagnosed and primary were found in some 15 patients, while about five patients had oligometastatic NSCLC after surgical resection of the primary tumor. In every patient, SBRT was given without any concurrent therapy. All patients were regarded as medically inoperable, because of comorbidities in about a dozen patients and refusal of surgery in 6 to 8 patients. Ages in the cohort of approximately 14 men and a handful of women ranged from about 50 to 84 years, with a median of 74. Squamous cell carcinoma histology was identified in seven patients, and adenocarcinoma histology was identified in about 12 patients. For each of the roughly 19 patients, one blood sample was taken before SBRT and one after, so the study sequenced around 40 samples in total. SBRT was delivered in 3 to 5 fractions with a biologically effective dose of at least 100 Gy, and image-guided IMRT or VMAT was used for delivery. This study profiled peripheral blood TCR beta repertoires from stage I NSCLC patients before and after stereotactic body radiotherapy and linked the repertoires to distant failure. The research as a whole found: No determination of tumor specificity was made for expanded TCR clones. Post-SBRT Shannon entropy and its change from baseline were lower in patients who developed distant metastases; baseline Shannon entropy was not associated with metastases. TRBV and TRBJ usage frequencies reportedly varied with metastasis status, involving two V genes at baseline and about 10 V and two J genes after SBRT. None of the reported P values were adjusted for multiple comparisons. The small cohort and short follow-up limited the study, so independent validation of the findings is needed. Unique TCR clone counts fell after SBRT (median 10,088 before versus under 8,000 after; Wilcoxon paired P=0.011).

This clonotype was recorded only once. Its antigen is unknown. Its ends do not fully match the called genes, so a read error is possible. Spanning cysteine to phenylalanine, the CDR3 consists of 18 amino acids. CDR3 DNA only is kept here, 54 bases in frame from base 1. The germline V gene encodes CDR1 SGHTA and CDR2 FQGNSA. Two rounds of multiplex PCR were used to amplify the TCR beta CDR3 region from genomic DNA. The first PCR round used primers specific to each TRBV and TRBJ gene, with sequences filed in Chinese patent CN105087789A. Universal primers were used in the second PCR round. The Roche High Pure PCR Template Preparation Kit was used to extract genomic DNA from the frozen PBMCs. The libraries underwent paired-end sequencing with 151 bp reads on an Illumina HiSeq 3000. Per the authors' processing: Raw reads lacking the multiplex PCR primer sequences were removed with CutAdapt. PEAR was used to merge high-quality paired reads into contigs. By aligning each contig to reference sequences, MiXCR assigned the TRB V, D and J gene segments to that contig. To remove sequencing errors, CDR3 sequences were clustered according to base quality and sequence similarity. Shannon entropy normalized by the natural log of productive TCR sequence number was used as the measure of diversity. Clonality was computed as one minus the ratio of Shannon entropy to the natural log of the number of unique clonotypes. Progression-free survival cut-offs for repertoire metrics were chosen using the Youden index of ROC curves, with analyses run in R 3.5.3. TCRdb trimmed the raw reads at Q25, called clones with MiXCR and kept productive beta chains. CDR3 protein sequences are deduplicated, and each keeps its most common genes and DNA. The V and J calls follow TCRdb's processing rather than the paper's. Here the sample has about 51,000 distinct CDR3 sequences; about 35% occur a single time. The ten largest clonotypes hold roughly 10% of the sample.

No patient had a history of other malignancies or prior chemotherapy or radiotherapy, and all had node-negative disease on CT and PET/CT. At each of two time points, roughly 6.3 milliliters of peripheral venous blood were collected into EDTA tubes. PBMCs were isolated by Ficoll-Paque Plus density-gradient centrifugation. Right after collection, samples were kept at -80 degrees C until analysis. The sample was PBMCs, taken before or after stereotactic body radiation therapy (not recorded which). The sequence joins TRBV7-2 to TRBJ2-7, with a tentative D gene TRBD2 over 6 matching bases. The clonotype originates from a donor aged 50 or older with non-small cell lung cancer. DNA sequence: TGTGCCAGCAGCTTTACCGGTACTAGCTGGAGGGCCTCCCACGAGCAGTACTTC. It encodes CASSFTGTSWRASHEQYF.